The 24 T cell receptor beta chains listed next were all sequenced from one sample in a study of early T cells in non-severe SARS-CoV-2 infection. TCRdb ran MiXCR on the 5' RACE reads and lists one entry per CDR3 protein. The profile shows some 45,000 distinct CDR3 sequences, around 10% of them singletons. The sequenced sample was whole blood, obtained at baseline. Receptors originate from an adult who was a healthcare worker with PCR-confirmed SARS-CoV-2 infection or an uninfected control (not recorded which).

The V gene is TRBV10-3, the J gene TRBJ1-1; perhaps TRBD1 as D (6 bases). Deletions cut 6 bases from V and 6 bases from J, with 11 bases between. The CDR3 sequence is 12 residues long. The germline V gene has CDR1 ENHRY and CDR2 SYGVKD. CDR3 coding DNA: TGTGCCATCAGACAGGGTGGGGCTGAAGCTTTCTTT. The encoded protein is CAIRQGGAEAFF.

The V and J genes are TRBV28 and TRBJ2-1, with 11 bases identical to TRBD2. The CDR3 consists of 14 residues. The junction had 3 bases not matched to a gene; V was cut back by 5 bases and J by 6 bases. Germline CDR1 reads MDHEN; CDR2 reads SYDVKM. CDR3 sequence (DNA): TGTGCCAGCAGTACCGGGACTAGCGGCAATGAGCAGTTCTTC. Its protein is CASSTGTSGNEQFF.

This clonotype was seen only a few times. CDR3 sequence: CASRADRGPNQPQHF. The CDR3 bases are TGTGCCAGCAGAGCGGACAGGGGGCCGAATCAGCCCCAGCATTTT. V and J are TRBV2 and TRBJ1-5; the match to TRBD1 covers 11 bases. Germline CDR1 reads SNHLY; CDR2 reads FYNNEI. The CDR3 is 15 residues long. V was clipped by 6 bases and J by 4 bases; unmatched bases: 5.

The rearrangement joins TRBV29-1 to TRBJ2-5; D unclear. The V and J ends lost 6 bases and 2 bases respectively, with 4 bases between them. Germline V gene sequence: CDR1 SQVTM, CDR2 ANQGSEA. The CDR3 runs to 10 residues. The CDR3 loop reads CSVLQETQYF. CDR3 nucleotide sequence: TGCAGCGTACTTCAAGAGACCCAGTACTTC.

By sample share, this clonotype is medium-sized. The chain joins TRBV11-2 to TRBJ2-3, with D perhaps matching TRBD1 (6 bases). CDR1 is SGHAT and CDR2 is FQNNGV in the germline V gene. Trimming took off 5 bases at V and 6 bases at J, with 18 bases between the two ends. CDR3 length: 15 amino acids. CDR3 sequence reads: CASSRSPGETDTQYF. The CDR3 DNA is TGTGCCAGCAGCCGTAGTCCAGGGGAGACGGATACGCAGTATTTT.

In this sample, this clonotype turned up a few times. The gene calls are TRBV6-2 or TRBV6-3 and TRBJ2-5; possible D gene TRBD2, 6 bases. Germline CDR1 and CDR2: MNHEY and SVGEGT. The V end was cut by 0 bases, the J end by 5 bases, with 10 bases between. This CDR3 contains 14 residues. CDR3 bases: TGTGCCAGCAGTTACTCCGGGAGAGGGGAGACCCAGTACTTC. This encodes CASSYSGRGETQYF.

This clonotype turned up a few times. This chain uses TRBV11-2 with TRBJ2-7; D might be TRBD2 (6 bases). Per the germline V gene, CDR1 is SGHAT and CDR2 is FQNNGV. The ends were cut back, 3 bases at V and 6 bases at J, with 12 bases in the middle. The CDR3 loop spans 13 amino acids. CDR3 DNA: TGTGCCAGCAGCTTGTCGGGGGAAGGCGAGCAGTACTTC. Its translation: CASSLSGEGEQYF.

At least ten counts were recorded for this clonotype. The rearrangement joins TRBV20-1 to TRBJ2-1; D is possibly TRBD2 (6 bases). The CDR3 totals 14 residues. Looked up from germline, CDR1 is DFQATT and CDR2 is SNEGSKA (reference sequence). Trimming shortened V by 6 bases and J by 5 bases, and 17 bases separated the two germline ends. In DNA, the CDR3 is TGCAGTGCCCGCAGGCTAGCGAACAACAATGAGCAGTTCTTC. As protein: CSARRLANNNEQFF.

The chain is built from TRBV29-1 and TRBJ2-3, with D perhaps assigned TRBD1 or TRBD2 (5 bases each). Looked up from germline, CDR1 is SQVTM and CDR2 is ANQGSEA. V lost 6 bases and J lost 6, with 16 bases in between. The CDR3 loop spans 13 amino acids. CDR3 DNA sequence: TGCAGCGTGGCCGGGACGGACCGGGATACGCAGTATTTT. Its protein is CSVAGTDRDTQYF.

This clonotype has a count of ten or more. The chain uses TRBV2 and TRBJ1-2, with D hard to call. CDR1 SNHLY and CDR2 FYNNEI come from the germline V gene. V dropped 0 bases and J dropped 6 bases, with 11 bases sitting between them. The CDR3 spans 14 residues. The CDR3 coding sequence is TGTGCCAGCAGTGAAGCAGGACGAGCGGATGGCTACACCTTC. Translation: CASSEAGRADGYTF.

The genes are TRBV29-1 and TRBJ1-1, with no clear D. CDR3 length: 12 residues. The V end was cut by 2 bases, the J end by 4 bases, with 8 bases between. Germline V gene lookup returns CDR1 SQVTM and CDR2 ANQGSEA. The CDR3 DNA reads TGCAGCGTTGAAAGATCCGGCACTGAAGCTTTCTTT. Translating it yields CSVERSGTEAFF.

This clonotype was seen many times. This CDR3 is CASSFSLGGLPYGYTF. CDR3 coding DNA: TGTGCCAGCAGCTTTTCCCTAGGGGGTTTACCCTATGGCTACACCTTC. This chain joins TRBV9 and TRBJ1-2; the D gene is possibly TRBD1 (6 bases). The germline V and J ends were trimmed by 4 bases and 4 bases, with 20 bases remaining between them. CDR3 size: 16 residues. Germline CDR1 is SGDLS and CDR2 is YYNGEE.

V gene TRBV5-1 combines with J gene TRBJ2-1, with D tentatively TRBD2 (5 bases). Trimming took 4 bases from V and 0 from J, leaving 14 bases between them. The CDR3 spans 16 residues. CDR1 and CDR2 from the germline V gene are SGHRS and YFSETQ. The CDR3, as DNA: TGCGCCAGCAGCGCTGGACTCCGAAGCTCCTACAATGAGCAGTTCTTC. Protein sequence: CASSAGLRSSYNEQFF.

This clonotype was counted ten times or more. The chain employs TRBV7-8 and TRBJ2-4; unclear D gene. Germline V gene lookup returns CDR1 SGHVS and CDR2 FQNEAQ. Deletions cut 1 base from V and 0 bases from J, with 7 bases between. This CDR3 region has 15 residues. The CDR3 reads CASSLGFVAKNIQYF. CDR3 DNA: TGTGCCAGCAGCTTAGGATTCGTAGCCAAAAACATTCAGTACTTC.

This clonotype was seen ten or more times. V and J are TRBV18 and TRBJ1-1; D is uncertain. Germline V gene lookup returns CDR1 KGHSH and CDR2 LQKENI. The ends were cut back, 6 bases at V and 2 bases at J, with 13 bases in the middle. The CDR3 loop spans 14 amino acids. Here the CDR3 reads CASSQETDNTEAFF. CDR3 sequence (DNA): TGTGCCAGCTCCCAAGAGACTGACAACACTGAAGCTTTCTTT.

This clonotype was detected many times. This chain uses TRBV7-3 with TRBJ1-1; D perhaps matches TRBD1 (6 bases). Germline CDR1 and CDR2: SGHTA and FQGTGA. Trimming took 1 base from V and 1 from J, leaving 13 bases between them. This CDR3 has 16 amino acids. The CDR3 DNA reads as TGTGCCAGCAGCTTAATGTACGGGGGGCCGAACACTGAAGCTTTCTTT. Protein product: CASSLMYGGPNTEAFF. The whole variable domain, remainder taken from reference TRBV7-3 and TRBJ1-1, is GAGVSQTPSNKVTEKGKYVELRCDPISGHTALYWYRQSLGQGPEFLIYFQGTGAADDSGLPNDRFFAVRPEGSVSTLKIQRTERGDSAVYLCASSLMYGGPNTEAFFGQGTRLTVV.

V and J are TRBV18 and TRBJ2-3, with TRBD2 matching over 7 bases. Germline CDR1 and CDR2: KGHSH and LQKENI. The CDR3 loop spans 14 amino acids. V shed 3 bases, J shed 1 base, and the junction held 1 base outside the gene matches. CDR3 amino acids: CASSPTSGTDTQYF. CDR3 in DNA: TGTGCCAGCTCACCCACTAGCGGCACAGATACGCAGTATTTT.

The chain has TRBV6-5 and TRBJ2-5; maybe TRBD1 (6 bases). Trimming cost V 0 bases and J 1 base, with 6 bases left between them. Germline CDR1 MNHEY, CDR2 SVGAGI. The CDR3 has 14 residues. Here the CDR3 reads CASSYSQGQETQYF. The CDR3 DNA reads TGTGCCAGCAGTTACTCACAGGGCCAAGAGACCCAGTACTTC.

The table lists this clonotype with a few counts. V gene TRBV5-5 combines with J gene TRBJ2-6, with 7 positions matching TRBD1. This CDR3 is 16 amino acids long. V lost 5 bases, J lost 0 bases, and 5 bases stayed unmatched. Germline assignment: CDR1 SGHKS and CDR2 YYEKEE (reference sequence). CDR3 DNA: TGTGCCAGCAGGACAGGGCCTGGCTCTGGGGCCAACGTCCTGACTTTC. It codes for CASRTGPGSGANVLTF. Full variable domain (remainder filled in from reference TRBV5-5 and TRBJ2-6): DAGVTQSPTHLIKTRGQQVTLRCSPISGHKSVSWYQQVLGQGPQFIFQYYEKEERGRGNFPDRFSARQFPNYSSELNVNALLLGDSALYLCASRTGPGSGANVLTFGAGSRLTVL.

Ten or more counts support this clonotype. The chain carries TRBV12-3 or TRBV12-4 and TRBJ1-6, with 9 nucleotides matching TRBD1. This CDR3 region has 12 residues. V gave up 9 bases and J gave up 9 bases; unmatched junction bases: 3. The CDR3 is CASGQGSSPLHF. The DNA for the CDR3 is TGTGCCAGTGGACAGGGGAGTTCACCCCTCCACTTT.

The chain employs TRBV6-1 and TRBJ1-1, with a weak D call TRBD1 (6 bases). CDR1 and CDR2 from the germline V gene are MNHNS and SASEGT. V was cut by 4 bases and J by 0 bases, with 12 bases left in between. The CDR3 is 15 residues long. CDR3 sequence reads: CASSALTGLNTEAFF. In DNA, the CDR3 is TGTGCCAGCAGTGCCCTGACAGGATTGAACACTGAAGCTTTCTTT.

This clonotype occurred many times. V is TRBV7-3 and J is TRBJ2-3, with D possibly being TRBD1 (5 bases). Germline V gives CDR1 SGHTA, CDR2 FQGTGA. V gave up 6 bases and J gave up 9 bases, with 13 bases separating them. There are 12 residues in the CDR3. The DNA of the CDR3 is TGTGCCAGCAGTCCCGTCCAGGGCACGCAGTATTTT. Encoded protein: CASSPVQGTQYF.

This clonotype was found a few times. This chain links TRBV9 with TRBJ2-1; D tentatively fits TRBD1 or TRBD2 (5 bases each). Trimming took off 0 bases at V and 1 base at J, with 11 bases between the two ends. Germline loops: CDR1 SGDLS, CDR2 YYNGEE. The CDR3 extends over 16 amino acids. CDR3 region: CASSVAGTQSYNEQFF. CDR3 DNA sequence: TGTGCCAGCAGCGTAGCAGGGACGCAGTCCTACAATGAGCAGTTCTTC. Full variable domain (missing parts from reference TRBV9 and TRBJ2-1): DSGVTQTPKHLITATGQRVTLRCSPRSGDLSVYWYQQSLDQGLQFLIQYYNGEERAKGNILERFSAQQFPDLHSELNLSSLELGDSALYFCASSVAGTQSYNEQFFGPGTRLTVL.

This rearrangement joins TRBV7-6 to TRBJ1-1; D might be TRBD1 (6 bases). Trimming took off 3 bases at V and 3 bases at J, with 17 bases between the two ends. Per germline, CDR1 SGHVS and CDR2 FNYEAQ. This CDR3 contains 16 residues. Here the CDR3 reads CASSLRARGWDTEAFF. As DNA, the CDR3 is TGTGCCAGCAGCTTGCGGGCCAGGGGATGGGACACTGAAGCTTTCTTT.